This is a list of T cell receptor beta chains from one sample in a study of T cell repertoires in cytomegalovirus infection. From the reads, TCRdb called clonotypes with MiXCR, one entry per CDR3 protein. The table records approximately 150,000 distinct CDR3 sequences, about 6.5% of them present only once. The sample was PBMCs. Every receptor here comes from a human donor in good health (CMV status not recorded). Some clones in this sample may be carry-over from other donors' samples. Both conserved end residues are part of each CDR3. Each record gives: D gene, J gene, clone size, V gene, CDR3 protein, CDR3 DNA. A D gene is named only where the DNA matches it firmly. Size tells how often a clone was seen (once, few, many) or the class of an expanded clone, and some rows leave it out.

D: NA; J: TRBJ2-2; size: NA; V: TRBV19; CDR3: CATGTGELFF; DNA: TGTGCCACCGGAACCGGGGAGCTGTTTTTT
D: NA; J: TRBJ2-2; size: many; V: TRBV7-3; CDR3: CASSMAQNTGELFF; DNA: TGTGCCAGCAGCATGGCGCAGAACACCGGGGAGCTGTTTTTT
D: NA; J: TRBJ2-3; size: many; V: TRBV7-2; CDR3: CASSRGSTDTQYF; DNA: TGTGCCAGCAGTAGGGGATCCACAGATACGCAGTATTTT
D: NA; J: TRBJ1-5; size: many; V: TRBV7-2; CDR3: CASSLGPPINPQHF; DNA: TGTGCCAGCAGCTTAGGACCCCCAATCAATCCCCAGCATTTT
D: TRBD1; J: TRBJ2-7; size: NA; V: TRBV4-2; CDR3: CASSQDQQGSTTSYEQYF; DNA: TGTGCCAGCAGCCAAGACCAACAGGGGAGTACCACCTCCTACGAGCAGTACTTC
D: NA; J: TRBJ1-1; size: many; V: TRBV27; CDR3: CASSPGRIITEAFF; DNA: TGTGCCAGCAGTCCGGGACGGATAATCACTGAAGCTTTCTTT
D: NA; J: TRBJ2-5; size: many; V: TRBV6-5; CDR3: CASSYVWQGEQETQYF; DNA: TGTGCCAGCAGTTATGTCTGGCAGGGCGAGCAAGAGACCCAGTACTTC
D: TRBD2; J: TRBJ2-3; size: few; V: TRBV29-1; CDR3: CSVEGEGAGGTDTQYF; DNA: TGCAGCGTTGAAGGAGAAGGGGCGGGAGGCACAGATACGCAGTATTTT
D: NA; J: TRBJ2-7; size: many; V: TRBV6-2/TRBV6-3; CDR3: CASSLPGGGAYEQYF; DNA: TGTGCCAGCAGTTTACCAGGAGGGGGTGCCTACGAGCAGTACTTC
D: NA; J: TRBJ2-1; size: many; V: TRBV7-9; CDR3: CASGQNEQFF; DNA: TGTGCCAGCGGGCAAAATGAGCAGTTCTTC
D: NA; J: TRBJ1-1; size: NA; V: TRBV7-3; CDR3: CASSSGPGRNTEAFF; DNA: TGTGCCAGCAGCTCCGGACCGGGCAGGAACACTGAAGCTTTCTTT
D: NA; J: TRBJ2-6; size: NA; V: TRBV24-1; CDR3: CATSDPGGGANVLTF; DNA: TGTGCCACCAGTGACCCCGGAGGTGGGGCCAACGTCCTGACTTTC
D: NA; J: TRBJ1-1; size: NA; V: TRBV12-3/TRBV12-4; CDR3: CASSFKGDTEAFF; DNA: TGTGCCAGCAGTTTTAAAGGGGACACTGAAGCTTTCTTT
D: NA; J: TRBJ1-5; size: NA; V: TRBV12-3/TRBV12-4; CDR3: CASSPRDTYQGPQHF; DNA: TGTGCCAGCAGTCCCCGGGACACCTACCAGGGGCCCCAGCATTTT
D: NA; J: TRBJ1-6; size: NA; V: TRBV20-1; CDR3: CSARSRSLSNSPLHF; DNA: TGCAGTGCTAGGAGCCGTAGCTTGAGCAATTCACCCCTCCACTTT